The table lists the clone carrying this T cell receptor beta chain with a count of one. Its matching antigen is unknown. Cultured CD4+ T cell DNA underwent sequencing with the Oncomine TCR Beta short-read assay. Via MiXCR, TCRdb re-called the PCR reads, giving one row per CDR3 protein. This table has under 20,000 distinct CDR3 sequences, approximately 52% appearing once. The treatment denotes: approximately nine-day PBMC culture with coronavirus spike peptide pools or control peptides (ViraFEST assay). For ViraFEST, peptide pools expanded antigen-specific T cells, after which the TCRs were sequenced. This record comes from a study of vaccination and CD4 T cells after COVID-19. For the study at large: Post-vaccine sampling followed dose two by a median about 69 days (range 14 to 241). Control wells got either CEFX epitopes, HIV-1 Nef peptides, or no peptide at all. Overlapping spike peptides of SARS-CoV-2, HCoV-NL63, HCoV-OC43 and HCoV-229E stimulated the cells.

This CDR3 region has 16 residues. The ends lost 2 bases at V and 1 base at J; junction bases unmatched: 3. Germline V gene data show CDR1 as MNHEY and CDR2 as SVGEGT. The sequenced sample was CD4+ T cells from blood, cultured in vitro. This chain connects TRBV6-2 or TRBV6-3 to TRBJ2-2; TRBD1 matches 8 bases. This receptor was obtained from a human donor who had recovered from COVID-19. The CDR3, as DNA: TGTGCCAGCAGTTACGCCGGGACAGGGAACACCGGGGAGCTGTTTTTT. It is translated as CASSYAGTGNTGELFF.